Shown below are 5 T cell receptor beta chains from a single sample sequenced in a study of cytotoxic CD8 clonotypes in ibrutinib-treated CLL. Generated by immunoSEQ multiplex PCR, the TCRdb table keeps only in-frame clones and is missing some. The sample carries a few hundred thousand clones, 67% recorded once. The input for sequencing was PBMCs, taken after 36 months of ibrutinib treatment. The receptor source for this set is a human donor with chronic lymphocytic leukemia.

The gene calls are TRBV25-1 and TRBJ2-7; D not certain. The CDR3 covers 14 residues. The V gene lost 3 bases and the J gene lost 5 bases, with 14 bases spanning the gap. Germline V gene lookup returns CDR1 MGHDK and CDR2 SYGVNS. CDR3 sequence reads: CASSDFWGRNEQYF. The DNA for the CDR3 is TGTGCCAGCAGTGATTTTTGGGGTCGAAACGAGCAGTACTTC.

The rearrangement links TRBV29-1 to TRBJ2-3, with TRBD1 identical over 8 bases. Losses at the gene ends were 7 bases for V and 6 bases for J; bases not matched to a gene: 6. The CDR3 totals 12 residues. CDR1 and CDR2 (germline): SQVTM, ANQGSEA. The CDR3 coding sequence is TGCAGCGCCTGGACAGGGCCGGATACGCAGTATTTT. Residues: CSAWTGPDTQYF.

CDR3 in amino acids: CASSMARTGGYTF. CDR3 DNA sequence: TGTGCCAGCAGCATGGCCCGGACGGGTGGCTACACCTTC. This chain connects TRBV5-4 to TRBJ1-2; no definite D call. CDR1 and CDR2 from the germline V gene are SGHNT and YYREEE (reference sequence). V lost 4 bases to trimming and J lost 7 bases, with 14 bases between them. This CDR3 spans 13 amino acids.

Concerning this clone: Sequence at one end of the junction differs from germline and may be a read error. CDR3 sequence reads: CAWSGPSPGGKTVF. The DNA of the CDR3 is TGTGCCTGGAGTGGACCTTCTCCAGGGGGAAAAACTGTTTTT. The chain has TRBV30 and TRBJ1-4; 7 bases line up with TRBD1. This CDR3 spans 14 amino acids. Germline CDR1 reads GTSNPN; CDR2 reads SVGIG (reference sequence).

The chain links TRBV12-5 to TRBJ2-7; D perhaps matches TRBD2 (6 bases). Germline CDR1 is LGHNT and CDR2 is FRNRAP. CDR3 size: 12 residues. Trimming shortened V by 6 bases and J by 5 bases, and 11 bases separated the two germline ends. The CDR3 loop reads CASGWEVDEQYF. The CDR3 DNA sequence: TGTGCTAGTGGGTGGGAGGTCGACGAGCAGTACTTC.